These 25 T cell receptor beta chains were sequenced from one sample in a study of blood T cell repertoires in COVID-19. The repertoire was sequenced with immunoSEQ multiplex PCR; TCRdb's copy has only in-frame clones and lacks some. The sample lists about 83,000 clones, 90% occurring once. The sequencing sample was made of peripheral blood. The receptors originated from a woman older than 75 with active or convalescent COVID-19.

This clone was counted between two and nine times. This rearrangement joins TRBV9 to TRBJ2-5; 8 nucleotides align to TRBD2. The CDR3 consists of 14 residues. Germline V gene lookup returns CDR1 SGDLS and CDR2 YYNGEE. V shed 7 bases and J 9 bases; nucleotides not matched to a gene: 14. The CDR3 loop is CASEDPSGSGAQYF. The CDR3 DNA follows: TGTGCCAGCGAAGATCCTAGCGGGTCAGGGGCCCAGTACTTC.

This sequence joins TRBV5-6 and TRBJ2-3; D gene unclear. There are 14 residues in the CDR3. Germline CDR1 SGHDT, CDR2 YYEEEE. V lost 1 base, J lost 1 base, and 7 bases lay in between. CDR3 nucleotides: TGTGCCAGCAGCTTGTATCAGGGCACAGATACGCAGTATTTT. Its translation: CASSLYQGTDTQYF.

This clone was seen a few times. This sequence joins TRBV24-1 and TRBJ1-2; D perhaps matches TRBD1 (6 bases). V lost 3 bases to trimming and J lost 2 bases, with 12 bases between them. CDR3 size: 15 residues. CDR1 and CDR2 from the germline V gene are KGHDR and SFDVKD. CDR3 residues: CATSDQNQGNYGYTF. For the CDR3, the DNA is TGTGCCACCAGTGATCAAAACCAGGGGAACTATGGCTACACCTTC.

The chain recombines TRBV9 with TRBJ2-1, with D possibly TRBD2 on 6 matching bases. The CDR3 consists of 15 residues. Trimming shortened V by 0 bases and J by 1 base, and 8 bases separated the two germline ends. CDR1 SGDLS and CDR2 YYNGEE come from the germline V gene. Here the CDR3 DNA reads TGTGCCAGCAGCGTAGCGGGGACTTCCTACAATGAGCAGTTCTTC. Residues: CASSVAGTSYNEQFF.

This clone was found a few times. CDR3 sequence (DNA): TGTGCCAGCAGCCGGGGCAGTTACGAGCAGTACTTC. Its translation is CASSRGSYEQYF. The gene calls are TRBV4-2 and TRBJ2-7; D possibly corresponds to TRBD1 (5 bases). Germline lookup yields CDR1 LGHNA and CDR2 YNFKEQ. V was shortened by 4 bases and J by 4 bases, with 8 bases between the two germline ends. This CDR3 comprises 12 residues.

The rearrangement links TRBV25-1 to TRBJ1-1; D gene ambiguous. The CDR3 is made up of 13 amino acids. Germline V gives CDR1 MGHDK, CDR2 SYGVNS. Trimming removed 2 bases at V and 4 bases at J, with 8 bases between. CDR3 residues: CASSEGGRTEAFF. The DNA for the CDR3 is TGTGCCAGCAGTGAAGGTGGGCGCACTGAAGCTTTCTTT. Filled out from reference TRBV25-1 and TRBJ1-1, the complete variable domain reads EADIYQTPRYLVIGTGKKITLECSQTMGHDKMYWYQQDPGMELHLIHYSYGVNSTEKGDLSSESTVSRIRTEHFPLTLESARPSHTSQYLCASSEGGRTEAFFGQGTRLTVV.

The chain employs TRBV4-2 and TRBJ1-2; possible D gene TRBD1, 5 bases. This CDR3 is built from 13 residues. V was pared by 1 base and J by 6 bases, with 9 bases between. CDR1 is LGHNA and CDR2 is YNFKEQ in the germline V gene. CDR3 sequence: CASSQAGVDGYTF. CDR3 DNA sequence: TGTGCCAGCAGCCAAGCGGGGGTGGATGGCTACACCTTC.

This chain links TRBV2 with TRBJ1-3; D uncertain. Germline CDR1 is SNHLY and CDR2 is FYNNEI. Trimming took 2 bases from V and 2 from J, leaving 7 bases between them. The length of the CDR3 is 14 residues. In nucleotides, the CDR3 is TGTGCCAGCAGTGAAAATCGAGCTGGAAACACCATATATTTT. As protein: CASSENRAGNTIYF.

The chain uses TRBV7-9 and TRBJ2-7, with D maybe TRBD1 (6 bases). The germline gives CDR1 SEHNR, CDR2 FQNEAQ (reference sequence). Between the trimmed V and J ends, which lost 1 base and 4 bases, there was a span of 17 bases. This CDR3 spans 16 amino acids. The CDR3 protein is CASSLGGRQGKYEQYF. The CDR3, as DNA: TGTGCCAGCAGCTTAGGCGGTCGGCAGGGGAAGTACGAGCAGTACTTC.

This clone has just a few counts. V is TRBV30 and J is TRBJ2-7, with D tentatively TRBD2 (6 bases). Germline CDR1 GTSNPN, CDR2 SVGIG (reference sequence). V lost 6 bases and J lost 3, with 18 bases in between. The CDR3 covers 14 residues. The CDR3 region is CACKPQGLNYEQYF. The CDR3 DNA sequence: TGTGCCTGTAAACCGCAGGGACTGAACTACGAGCAGTACTTC.

This chain joins TRBV5-4 and TRBJ2-1; tentatively, D is TRBD1 (6 bases). Trimming left V 0 bases short and J 0 bases short, with 13 bases between. The CDR3 consists of 17 residues. In germline, CDR1 is SGHNT, CDR2 YYREEE (reference sequence). The CDR3 bases are TGTGCCAGCAGCTTGGGGCTGGGGGCCAGCTCCTACAATGAGCAGTTCTTC. This sequence encodes CASSLGLGASSYNEQFF.

In DNA, the CDR3 is TGTGCCAGCAGCCAATCGCCCTCAGGCAGCAATCAGCCCCAGCATTTT. Protein product: CASSQSPSGSNQPQHF. The chain joins TRBV16 to TRBJ1-5; D gene ambiguous. Germline V gene data show CDR1 as KGHSY and CDR2 as FQNENV. The CDR3 contains 16 residues. V lost 0 bases and J 1 base, leaving 10 bases between the germline ends.

The rearrangement uses TRBV30 and TRBJ1-1; a weak D match, TRBD1 (5 bases). This CDR3 region has 13 residues. Trimming shortened V by 8 bases and J by 1 base, and 14 bases separated the two germline ends. CDR1 is GTSNPN and CDR2 is SVGIG in the germline V gene (reference sequence). The CDR3 protein is CAGSGLGNTEAFF. The CDR3 bases are TGTGCCGGTTCAGGGTTAGGGAACACTGAAGCTTTCTTT.

Notes on this clone: This sample also contains other DNA sequences that code for the same CDR3. The V call is TRBV3-1 (or the pseudogene TRBV3-2), the J call TRBJ1-3; 8 bases agree with TRBD1. From germline, CDR1 is LGHDT and CDR2 YNNKEL (reference sequence). Losses at the gene ends were 1 base for V and 7 bases for J; bases not matched to a gene: 3. The CDR3 is 14 amino acids. For the CDR3, the DNA is TGTGCCAGCAGCCAAGGCACAGGGGGGAACACCATATATTTT. The encoded protein is CASSQGTGGNTIYF.

The chain combines TRBV10-3 with TRBJ1-1; no firm D call. Trimming took off 2 bases at V and 8 bases at J, with 12 bases between the two ends. CDR3 length: 13 amino acids. Germline-derived CDR1 and CDR2 are ENHRY and SYGVKD. CDR3 sequence reads: CAISELQAGEAFF. In nucleotides, the CDR3 is TGTGCCATCAGTGAGCTCCAGGCGGGAGAAGCTTTCTTT.

The chain employs TRBV5-1 and TRBJ2-3; 9 bases are a match to TRBD2. Germline-derived CDR1 and CDR2 are SGHRS and YFSETQ. V was clipped by 3 bases and J by 2 bases; unmatched bases: 4. The CDR3 consists of 15 residues. The CDR3 sequence: CASSSRGGPTDTQYF. In DNA form, the CDR3 reads TGCGCCAGCAGCTCGCGGGGGGGCCCCACAGATACGCAGTATTTT.

The CDR3 nucleotides are TGCGCCAGCAGCGGTCTGACAGGGACCTCCTACAATGAGCAGTTCTTC. Residues: CASSGLTGTSYNEQFF. The rearrangement joins TRBV5-1 to TRBJ2-1; TRBD1 matches 7 bases. V shed 4 bases, J shed 0 bases, and the junction held 7 bases outside the gene matches. This CDR3 region has 16 residues. CDR1 is SGHRS and CDR2 is YFSETQ in the germline V gene.

This rearrangement joins TRBV18 to TRBJ2-5; D might be TRBD1 (6 bases). CDR3 length: 13 amino acids. The V end lost 5 bases, the J end lost 2 bases, and 9 bases lay between the germline ends. Looked up from germline, CDR1 is KGHSH and CDR2 is LQKENI. CDR3 amino acids: CASSRTAQETQYF. The CDR3 coding sequence is TGTGCCAGCTCAAGGACAGCTCAAGAGACCCAGTACTTC.

The chain carries TRBV10-1 and TRBJ2-4; D not certain. This CDR3 is built from 16 residues. Germline lookup yields CDR1 WNHNN and CDR2 SYGVQD (reference sequence). The V and J ends lost 2 bases and 0 bases respectively, with 11 bases between them. Here the CDR3 DNA reads TGCGCCAGCAGTGAGATAGAGGTCCTAGCCAAAAACATTCAGTACTTC. Amino acid sequence: CASSEIEVLAKNIQYF.

The chain links TRBV7-8 to TRBJ2-5; 7 bases are a match to TRBD1. Germline loops: CDR1 SGHVS, CDR2 FQNEAQ. The CDR3 has 14 amino acids. V lost 2 bases, J lost 5 bases, and 5 bases stayed unmatched. In nucleotides, the CDR3 is TGTGCCAGCAGCTTAACGACAGGGTGGGAGACCCAGTACTTC. Protein product: CASSLTTGWETQYF.

This chain connects TRBV7-9 to TRBJ1-4, with TRBD1 identical over 9 bases. V lost 4 bases and J lost 6; bases outside the gene matches: 6. Per the germline V gene, CDR1 is SEHNR and CDR2 is FQNEAQ (reference sequence). This CDR3 contains 15 residues. The CDR3 region is CASSWAQGADEKLFF. CDR3 DNA sequence: TGTGCCAGCAGCTGGGCACAGGGGGCGGATGAAAAACTGTTTTTT.

The chain joins TRBV18 to TRBJ1-2; D gene ambiguous. CDR3 length equals 13 residues. Trimming pared 2 bases from V and 8 bases from J, leaving 12 bases between. CDR1 is KGHSH, CDR2 LQKENI, per germline. In DNA, the CDR3 is TGTGCCAGCTCACCAGGACTCGCGGGGGGCTACACCTTC. Translating gives CASSPGLAGGYTF.

The chain couples TRBV7-8 to TRBJ2-7, with TRBD1 identical over 12 bases. The CDR3 runs 18 residues. The germline V gene has CDR1 SGHVS and CDR2 FQNEAQ. V was pared by 5 bases and J by 0 bases, with 11 bases of the junction left unmatched. This CDR3 reads CASSPRPGTGGISYEQYF. The CDR3 region has the DNA TGTGCCAGCAGCCCGCGCCCCGGGACAGGGGGCATCTCCTACGAGCAGTACTTC. The full variable domain, in which reference TRBV7-8 and TRBJ2-7 provide the parts outside the CDR3, is GAGVSQSPRYKVAKRGQDVALRCDPISGHVSLFWYQQALGQGPEFLTYFQNEAQLDKSGLPSDRFFAERPEGSVSTLKIQRTQQEDSAVYLCASSPRPGTGGISYEQYFGPGTRLTVT.

The chain uses TRBV4-3 and TRBJ1-1, with 10 bases aligning to TRBD1. The V and J ends lost 7 bases and 7 bases, in that order; junction bases with no gene match: 9. The CDR3 contains 14 residues. Germline V gene lookup returns CDR1 LGHNA and CDR2 YSLEER. CDR3 loop: CASTRDRGAYEAFF. The CDR3 bases are TGCGCCAGCACACGGGACAGGGGCGCCTATGAAGCTTTCTTT.

The chain joins TRBV10-3 to TRBJ1-6; D might be TRBD1 (6 bases). V was trimmed by 3 bases and J by 6 bases, leaving 12 bases between them. CDR3 length equals 15 residues. Germline CDR1 ENHRY, CDR2 SYGVKD. The chain's CDR3 is CAISDGQRSNSPLHF. The CDR3 DNA sequence: TGTGCCATCAGTGACGGACAGAGGAGTAATTCACCCCTCCACTTT.